The clone carrying this T cell receptor (beta chain) was seen at least ten times. As yet, its antigen is unknown. The data are from a study of T-cell reconstitution after alpha-beta-depleted transplantation in children. Germline V gene sequence: CDR1 MNHNS, CDR2 SASEGT. The CDR3 covers 15 residues. The trim removed 5 bases at V and 2 bases at J, leaving 6 bases unmatched. For TCRbeta, the library was prepared with unique molecular identifiers. TCRdb passed the PCR reads through MiXCR, listing each CDR3 protein once. The sample consists of hundreds of thousands of distinct CDR3 sequences, under 15% of them appearing once. Whole-study results and caveats: Counts and diversity of T cells one year after transplant came mostly from newly produced T cells.

The receptor comes from a male patient younger than 18 who had a stem cell transplant for acute myeloid leukemia, so the T cells may come from the graft donor. Material: PBMCs, mostly from graft donor cells, obtained 360 days after TCRalphabeta/CD19-depleted stem cell transplant. The chain uses TRBV6-1 and TRBJ2-1, with TRBD2 identical over 7 bases. The CDR3 reads CASSRGSLAYNEQFF. As DNA, the CDR3 is TGTGCCAGCAGTCGCGGGAGTCTAGCCTACAATGAGCAGTTCTTC.